Listed below are T cell receptor beta chains from one sample, sequenced in a study of response to subunit inactivated influenza vaccine. TCRdb used MiXCR to reprocess the RT-PCR reads, holding one entry per CDR3 protein. There are around 500,000 distinct CDR3 sequences in the sample; approximately 10% occur only once, and 10% to 15% lies in the top ten. Here the sequenced sample was PBMCs from blood, taken more than 35 days after vaccination. The receptors come from a man in his fifties or sixties who received an inactivated influenza vaccine. Each CDR3 is given with its conserved first and last residue. A D gene is named only where the DNA matches it firmly. Rows may omit the clone size; those that give it use once, few, many or a size class.

V	size	J	D	DNA	CDR3
TRBV20-1	.	TRBJ2-3	TRBD2	TGCAGTGCTAGCACCATACAGCGGGAGAACACAGATACGCAGTATTTT	CSASTIQRENTDTQYF
TRBV10-3	many	TRBJ2-7	.	TGTGCCATCAGTACACAACAAACCTACGAGCAGTACTTC	CAISTQQTYEQYF
TRBV20-1	few	TRBJ2-1	TRBD2	TGCAGTGCCGTTCGGACTAGCGGGATTCGAGAGGGTGAGCAGTTCTTC	CSAVRTSGIREGEQFF
TRBV12-3/TRBV12-4	.	TRBJ1-2	.	TGTGCCAGCAGTCTCAGGGCAGGAGCGGCGTATGGCTACACCTTC	CASSLRAGAAYGYTF
TRBV2	.	TRBJ2-2	TRBD1	TGTGCCAGCCATTGGGACAGTAACACCGGGGAGCTGTTTTTT	CASHWDSNTGELFF
TRBV28	.	TRBJ2-5	.	TGTGCCAGCACCTCAAAGCCGGAGACCCAGTACTTC	CASTSKPETQYF
TRBV19	.	TRBJ1-3	.	TGTGCCAGTACAACCAGGATCGGAAACACCATATATTTT	CASTTRIGNTIYF
TRBV6-2/TRBV6-3	.	TRBJ2-7	.	TGTGCCAGCAGTTACCGGGCGCGACTGGGCTACGAGCAGTACTTC	CASSYRARLGYEQYF
TRBV6-2/TRBV6-3	.	TRBJ2-5	.	TGTGCCAGCAGTCCCTACAAGAATCAAGAGACCCAGTACTTC	CASSPYKNQETQYF
TRBV20-1	many	TRBJ1-1	.	TGCAGTGCTAGATCACCACGGACTGAAGCTTTCTTT	CSARSPRTEAFF
TRBV6-1	.	TRBJ1-2	.	TGTGCCAGCAGTAAGGCCCTTAACTATGGCTACACCTTC	CASSKALNYGYTF
TRBV3-1	.	TRBJ1-6	TRBD1	TGTGCCAGCAGAGGGACAGCTGGCTTTTCACCCCTCCACTTT	CASRGTAGFSPLHF
TRBV20-1	.	TRBJ1-5	.	TGCAGTGCCTCAGGGGTCTATAGCAATCAGCCCCAGCATTTT	CSASGVYSNQPQHF
TRBV9	few	TRBJ2-7	.	TGTGCCAGCAGCGCGGAAGGAGACGAGCAGTACTTC	CASSAEGDEQYF
TRBV12-3/TRBV12-4	.	TRBJ2-2	TRBD2	TGTGCCAGCAGTTTCATGAGCGGGGGGTCCGAGCTGTTTTTT	CASSFMSGGSELFF
TRBV6-2/TRBV6-3	few	TRBJ2-2	.	TGTGCCAGCAGTTACCCAGGCCACTTTACCGGGGAGCTGTTTTTT	CASSYPGHFTGELFF